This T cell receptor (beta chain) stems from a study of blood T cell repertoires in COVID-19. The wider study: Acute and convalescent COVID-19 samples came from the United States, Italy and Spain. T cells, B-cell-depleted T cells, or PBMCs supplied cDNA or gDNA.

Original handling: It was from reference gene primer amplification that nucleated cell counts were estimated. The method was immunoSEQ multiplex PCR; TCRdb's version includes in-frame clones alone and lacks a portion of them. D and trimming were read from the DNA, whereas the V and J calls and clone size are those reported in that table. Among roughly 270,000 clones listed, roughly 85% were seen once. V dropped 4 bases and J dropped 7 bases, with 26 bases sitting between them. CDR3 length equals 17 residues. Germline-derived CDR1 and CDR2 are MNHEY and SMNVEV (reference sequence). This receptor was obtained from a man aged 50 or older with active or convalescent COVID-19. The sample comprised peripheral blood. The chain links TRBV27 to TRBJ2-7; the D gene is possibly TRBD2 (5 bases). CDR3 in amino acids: CASSSGGGVAATGEQYF. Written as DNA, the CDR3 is TGTGCCAGCAGTTCCGGAGGAGGAGTCGCGGCAACGGGAGAGCAGTACTTC.